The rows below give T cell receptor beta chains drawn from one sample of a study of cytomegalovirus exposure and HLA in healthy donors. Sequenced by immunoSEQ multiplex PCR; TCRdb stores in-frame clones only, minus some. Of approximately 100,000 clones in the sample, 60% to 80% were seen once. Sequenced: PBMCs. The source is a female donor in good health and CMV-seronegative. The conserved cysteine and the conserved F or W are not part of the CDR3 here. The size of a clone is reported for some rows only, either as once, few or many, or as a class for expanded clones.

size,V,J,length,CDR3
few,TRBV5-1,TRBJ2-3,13,ASRRAGVVADTQY
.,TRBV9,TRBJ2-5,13,ASSVGQGAGETQY
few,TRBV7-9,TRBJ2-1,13,ASRLAGGSYNEQF
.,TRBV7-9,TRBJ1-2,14,ASSSDRTDANYGYT
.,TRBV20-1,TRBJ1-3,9,SAIIQGNIN
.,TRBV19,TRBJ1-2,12,ASSTGALSYGYT
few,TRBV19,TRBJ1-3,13,ASRDRGSYTDTIY
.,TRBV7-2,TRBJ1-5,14,ASSLGTGFGNQPQH
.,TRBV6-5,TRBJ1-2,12,ASMGQGLYYGYT
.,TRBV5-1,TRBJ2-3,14,ASSWGTSGTTDTQY
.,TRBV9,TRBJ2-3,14,ASSRTSGGASDTQY
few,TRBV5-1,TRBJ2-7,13,ASSPVAGGTYEQY
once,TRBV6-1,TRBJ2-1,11,ASSGVGGREQF
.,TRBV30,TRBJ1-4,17,AWSNDYGGFRRSGEKLF
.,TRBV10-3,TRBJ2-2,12,ATRGTGNTGELF
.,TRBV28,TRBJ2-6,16,ASSSSTETISGANVLT
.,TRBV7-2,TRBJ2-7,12,ASSSGTGLYEQY
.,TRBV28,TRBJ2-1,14,ASTSNGLGVRNEQF
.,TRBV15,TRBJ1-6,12,ATSKGRGNSPLH
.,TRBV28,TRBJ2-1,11,ASSPRGYNEQF
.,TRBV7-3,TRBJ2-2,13,ASSSEGRGTGELF
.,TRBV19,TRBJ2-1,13,ASSITFSSYNEQF
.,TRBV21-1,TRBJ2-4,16,ASSSSTSGSLAKNIQY